This T cell receptor (beta chain) was identified in a study of beta chain features in type 1 diabetes. The CDR3 has 14 amino acids. J was trimmed by 2 bases and V by 3 bases; bases with no gene match: 4. The germline gives CDR1 SGDLS, CDR2 YYNGEE. Isolation of CD4+ naive, central memory, regulatory and stem cell-like memory cells was achieved by sorting via CD45RO/CCR7/CD25/CD127/CD95/CD27. Expressed TCRB transcripts were sequenced after all isolated RNA was converted to cDNA. Profiling relied on immunoSEQ multiplex PCR, and the TCRdb table lists in-frame clones only, not all of them. The sample gives 450,000 to 550,000 clones, about 30% of which show up once; around 0.065% is in the top ten.

J is TRBJ1-2 and V is TRBV9, with 7 bases identical to TRBD1. Sequencing used naive CD4+ T cells from blood. The clonotype was recovered from a man aged 18 to 35 in good health. For the CDR3, the DNA is TGTGCCAGCAGCGGCTGGACAGGAAACTATGGCTACACCTTC. The encoded protein is CASSGWTGNYGYTF.